A single sample is the source of the 18 T cell receptor beta chains below, sequenced in a study of blood T cells in healthy people across ages. For the second PCR, which ran for roughly 6 to 12 cycles, a sample-barcoded 5' primer and a J-beta primer mix were used. MiXCR was run by TCRdb on the 5' RACE reads, yielding one entry per CDR3 protein. Of about 970,000 distinct CDR3 sequences listed, roughly 51% are singletons. The sample was blood. Source of these receptors: a woman aged 60-75 years in good health.

The J gene is TRBJ2-6, the V gene TRBV4-1; 7 bases align to TRBD1. The V gene end was trimmed by 2 bases and the J gene end by 0 bases; junction bases not matched to a gene: 7. This CDR3 is 18 amino acids long. Germline V lookup: CDR1 MGHRA, CDR2 YSYEKL. As DNA, the CDR3 is TGCGCCAGCAGCCAACCGGGACAGAAATTCTCTGGGGCCAACGTCCTGACTTTC. This encodes CASSQPGQKFSGANVLTF.

The chain employs TRBV20-1 and TRBJ2-1; perhaps TRBD1 as D (6 bases). The CDR3 totals 15 residues. The V gene lost 3 bases and the J gene lost 3 bases, with 15 bases spanning the gap. From germline, CDR1 is DFQATT and CDR2 SNEGSKA (reference sequence). The CDR3 sequence: CSASPPSRGYNEQFF. CDR3 sequence (DNA): TGCAGTGCTAGTCCCCCCAGCAGGGGCTACAATGAGCAGTTCTTC.

The chain recombines TRBV4-1 with TRBJ2-7; a possible D gene is TRBD2 (6 bases). The CDR3 is 14 residues long. Germline-derived CDR1 and CDR2 are MGHRA and YSYEKL. The V end was cut by 1 base, the J end by 6 bases, with 13 bases between. The CDR3 DNA sequence: TGCGCCAGCAGCCAAGTGGAGGGTGTCTCCGAGCAGTACTTC. Protein: CASSQVEGVSEQYF.

This clonotype came up once. J is TRBJ2-5 and V is TRBV20-1, with a weak D call TRBD2 (6 bases). Trimming took 1 base from V and 2 from J, leaving 11 bases between them. The CDR3 consists of 14 residues. CDR1 is DFQATT and CDR2 is SNEGSKA in the germline V gene (reference sequence). This CDR3 reads CSARAPAGQETQYF. CDR3 in DNA: TGCAGTGCTAGAGCCCCTGCGGGACAAGAGACCCAGTACTTC.

This clonotype has more than one count but fewer than ten. The chain has TRBV7-2 and TRBJ2-7; 8 nucleotides agree with TRBD2. V gave up 1 base and J gave up 2 bases; unmatched junction bases: 7. CDR1 is SGHTA, CDR2 FQGNSA, per germline. The CDR3 sequence is 16 residues long. Here the CDR3 DNA reads TGTGCCAGCAGCTTAGTCGGTAGCGGGAACACCTACGAGCAGTACTTC. Its translation: CASSLVGSGNTYEQYF.

This chain links TRBV2 with TRBJ2-7, with a tentative D call TRBD1 (5 bases). The CDR3 is 10 amino acids. V was trimmed by 9 bases and J by 6 bases, leaving 9 bases between them. The germline V gene has CDR1 SNHLY and CDR2 FYNNEI. The chain's CDR3 is CASVGAEQYF. Here the CDR3 DNA reads TGTGCCAGTGTAGGGGCCGAGCAGTACTTC.

In this sample, this clonotype turned up a few times. The CDR3 loop is CASSQRTGGSYEQYF. The CDR3 DNA sequence: TGTGCCAGCAGCCAGCGGACAGGAGGCTCCTACGAGCAGTACTTC. The chain recombines TRBV7-2 with TRBJ2-7; 7 nucleotides match TRBD1. Germline V gives CDR1 SGHTA, CDR2 FQGNSA. The V gene end was trimmed by 5 bases and the J gene end by 0 bases; junction bases not matched to a gene: 7. This CDR3 is 15 amino acids long.

The rearrangement links TRBV30 to TRBJ1-1; D gene unclear. V was pared by 4 bases and J by 1 base, with 13 bases between. Germline CDR1 GTSNPN, CDR2 SVGIG (reference sequence). This CDR3 is 14 amino acids long. CDR3 amino acids: CAWKGLTENTEAFF. The CDR3 coding sequence is TGTGCCTGGAAAGGTCTAACAGAGAACACTGAAGCTTTCTTT.

This clonotype has just a few counts. This sequence joins TRBV11-1 and TRBJ2-2, with D hard to call. V was pared by 6 bases and J by 4 bases, with 15 bases between. The CDR3 sequence is 15 residues long. CDR1 is SGHAT and CDR2 is FQDESV in the germline V gene (reference sequence). CDR3 protein: CASRGRKGSTGELFF. The CDR3 nucleotides read TGTGCCAGCAGAGGCAGAAAGGGAAGCACCGGGGAGCTGTTTTTT.

J is TRBJ2-5 and V is TRBV2, with 7 bases lining up with TRBD1. CDR1 and CDR2 from the germline V gene are SNHLY and FYNNEI. This CDR3 region has 13 residues. J gave up 5 bases and V 2 bases, and 2 bases lay outside the gene matches. CDR3 region: CASSEQGVETQYF. CDR3 nucleotides: TGTGCCAGCAGTGAACAGGGGGTGGAGACCCAGTACTTC.

In this sample, this clonotype turned up many times. V gene TRBV3-1 combines with J gene TRBJ2-5; D remains ambiguous. The CDR3 contains 11 residues. V was shortened by 1 base and J by 5 bases, with 2 bases between the two germline ends. Germline lookup yields CDR1 LGHDT and CDR2 YNNKEL (reference sequence). The CDR3 sequence: CASSQVETQYF. The CDR3 region has the DNA TGTGCCAGCAGCCAAGTGGAGACCCAGTACTTC.

The chain uses TRBV10-3 and TRBJ1-2; no definite D call. The CDR3 sequence is 13 residues long. The V gene lost 0 bases and the J gene lost 3 bases, with 5 bases spanning the gap. CDR1 is ENHRY, CDR2 SYGVKD, per germline. The CDR3 spells CAISESRDYGYTF. The CDR3 coding sequence is TGTGCCATCAGTGAGTCGAGGGACTATGGCTACACCTTC.

This clonotype showed up just a few times. The chain joins TRBV5-1 to TRBJ2-7; TRBD2 aligns across 13 bases. The CDR3 contains 15 residues. The J segment lost 4 bases and the V segment lost 3 bases, leaving 4 bases of the junction unmatched. Germline V gene data show CDR1 as SGHRS and CDR2 as YFSETQ. The CDR3 spells CASSWTSGGPYEQYF. The CDR3 nucleotides are TGCGCCAGCAGCTGGACTAGCGGGGGACCTTACGAGCAGTACTTC.

CDR3 residues: CSARGSESGTQYF. The CDR3 region has the DNA TGCAGTGCTAGAGGTAGTGAGAGCGGTACGCAGTATTTT. This chain links TRBV20-1 with TRBJ2-3; D may be TRBD2 (5 bases). This CDR3 spans 13 amino acids. The V gene lost 1 base and the J gene lost 8 bases, with 13 bases spanning the gap. Looked up from germline, CDR1 is DFQATT and CDR2 is SNEGSKA (reference sequence).

This sequence joins TRBV5-1 and TRBJ2-1, with 11 nucleotides matching TRBD1. Trimming at V came to 4 bases and at J to 6 bases, leaving 3 bases not matched to a gene. The germline CDR1 and CDR2 sequences are SGHRS and YFSETQ. The CDR3 consists of 14 residues. The CDR3 spells CASSPDRGRNEQFF. CDR3 nucleotide sequence: TGCGCCAGCAGCCCGGACAGGGGGCGCAATGAGCAGTTCTTC.

Of note for this clonotype: Sequence at one end of the junction differs from germline and may be a read error. The gene calls are TRBV12-3 or TRBV12-4 and TRBJ2-3, with 10 bases matching TRBD2. The CDR3 has 16 residues. The CDR3 here is CASSWLAGDAGDTRYF. CDR3 DNA sequence: TGTGCCAGCAGTTGGCTAGCGGGAGATGCCGGAGATACGCGGTATTTT.

The chain is built from TRBV13 and TRBJ1-1, with TRBD1 as a possible D gene (5 bases). This CDR3 comprises 16 residues. Germline-derived CDR1 and CDR2 are PRHDT and FYEKMQ (reference sequence). Trimming stripped 2 bases from V and 3 bases from J, with 16 bases between. For the CDR3, the DNA is TGTGCCAGCAGCTTACCTGGGACCCCCGGTCACACTGAAGCTTTCTTT. As protein: CASSLPGTPGHTEAFF.

The rearrangement joins TRBV12-3 or TRBV12-4 to TRBJ1-2; 7 bases match TRBD1. With V trimmed by 5 bases and J by 8 bases, 11 bases remained unmatched. This CDR3 comprises 14 residues. CDR3 protein: CASSPGTALGGYTF. The CDR3 DNA sequence: TGTGCCAGCAGTCCCGGGACAGCCTTGGGCGGCTACACCTTC.